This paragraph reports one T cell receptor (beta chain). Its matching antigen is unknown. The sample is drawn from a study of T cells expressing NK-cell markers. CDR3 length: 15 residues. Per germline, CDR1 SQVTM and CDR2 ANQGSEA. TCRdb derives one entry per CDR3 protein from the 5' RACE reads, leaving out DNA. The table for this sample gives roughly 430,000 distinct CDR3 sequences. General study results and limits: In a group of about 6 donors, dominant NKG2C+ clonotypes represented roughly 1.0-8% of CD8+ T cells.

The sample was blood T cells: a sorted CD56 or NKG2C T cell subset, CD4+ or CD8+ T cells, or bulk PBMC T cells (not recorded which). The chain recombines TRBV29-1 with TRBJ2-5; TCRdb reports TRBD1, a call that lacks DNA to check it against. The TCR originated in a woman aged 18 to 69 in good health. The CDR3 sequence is CSVELGTGEQETQYF.